What follows is one T cell receptor (beta chain) and its context. Profiling relied on immunoSEQ multiplex PCR, and the TCRdb table lists in-frame clones only, not all of them. The sample yields approximately 150,000 clones, just over 90% seen once. CDR1 is SGHAT and CDR2 is FQDESV in the germline V gene (reference sequence). The CDR3 sequence is 14 residues long. The V end was cut by 0 bases, the J end by 8 bases, with 8 bases between. This sample was taken from a study of blood T cell repertoires in COVID-19. In Seattle, patients joined the study during active infection and were tracked longitudinally.

Sample: peripheral blood. This clonotype was obtained from a woman aged 55-69 years with COVID-19, enrolled during active disease. The chain uses TRBV11-1 and TRBJ1-6; a possible D gene is TRBD1 (5 bases). The chain's CDR3 is CASSLALGDSPLHF. CDR3 DNA sequence: TGTGCCAGCAGCTTAGCCCTAGGGGATTCACCCCTCCACTTT.